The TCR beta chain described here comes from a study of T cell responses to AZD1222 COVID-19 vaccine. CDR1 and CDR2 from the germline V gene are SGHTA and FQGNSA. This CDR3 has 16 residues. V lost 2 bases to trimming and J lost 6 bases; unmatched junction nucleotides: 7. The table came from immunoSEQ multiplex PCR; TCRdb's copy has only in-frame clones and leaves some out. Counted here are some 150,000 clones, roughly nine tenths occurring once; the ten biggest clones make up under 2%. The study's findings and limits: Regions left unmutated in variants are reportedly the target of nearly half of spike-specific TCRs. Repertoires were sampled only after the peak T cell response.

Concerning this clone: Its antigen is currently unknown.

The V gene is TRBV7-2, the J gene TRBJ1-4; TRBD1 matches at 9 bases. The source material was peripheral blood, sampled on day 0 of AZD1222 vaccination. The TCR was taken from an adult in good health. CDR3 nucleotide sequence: TGTGCCAGCAGCTTATCCTCGACAGGGGGGGATGAAAAACTGTTTTTT. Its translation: CASSLSSTGGDEKLFF.